What follows are 5 T cell receptor beta chains derived from one specimen sequenced in a study of metastatic and nonmetastatic thyroid tumors. Via MiXCR, TCRdb re-called the PCR reads. Seen here are 55,000 or so clones, roughly 18% observed once, and the top ten hold approximately 3.1%. Every patient was untreated before thyroid surgery. Sequenced sample: blood. The source of these receptors is a female donor with papillary thyroid cancer or a benign thyroid nodule (not recorded which). Some clones in this sample may be carry-over from other donors' samples.

There are many counts of this clone. Other DNA sequences of this sample code for an identical CDR3. The CDR3 coding sequence is TGTGCCACCAGCCTAGGGGCATACTCTGGAAACACCATATATTTT. This sequence encodes CATSLGAYSGNTIYF. This chain links TRBV15 with TRBJ1-3, with D perhaps matching TRBD1 (5 bases). The CDR3 is made up of 15 amino acids. Germline assignment: CDR1 LNHNV and CDR2 YYDKDF (reference sequence). Between the trimmed V and J ends, which lost 5 bases and 0 bases, there was a span of 11 bases.

This clone appeared many times. This chain connects TRBV27 to TRBJ1-5; D not resolved. V dropped 5 bases and J dropped 0 bases, with 2 bases sitting between them. This CDR3 is built from 12 residues. The germline V gene has CDR1 MNHEY and CDR2 SMNVEV (reference sequence). The CDR3 bases are TGTGCCAGCAGTCCTAGCAATCAGCCCCAGCATTTT. It is translated as CASSPSNQPQHF.

About this clone itself: Since no conserved phenylalanine or tryptophan closes the CDR3, a read error is the likely cause. This chain joins TRBV7-9 and TRBJ2-1; TRBD2 is a possible D gene (6 bases). The CDR3 is 14 amino acids. CDR1 SEHNR and CDR2 FQNEAQ come from the germline V gene (reference sequence). CDR3 amino acids: CVSSRTGTRDEQFL. In nucleotides, the CDR3 is TGTGTCAGCAGCCGAACCGGGACTCGGGATGAGCAGTTCCTC.

The chain combines TRBV20-1 with TRBJ2-1; 7 nucleotides align to TRBD1. The CDR3 contains 14 residues. The V and J ends lost 7 bases and 7 bases, in that order; junction bases with no gene match: 13. Germline values: CDR1 DFQATT, CDR2 SNEGSKA (reference sequence). The CDR3 DNA is TGCAGTGTATTGTCCGGGACAGCAAAGAATGAGCAGTTCTTC. The encoded protein is CSVLSGTAKNEQFF.

The chain uses TRBV28 and TRBJ2-7; 13 bases map to TRBD2. Germline CDR1 and CDR2: MDHEN and SYDVKM. V lost 4 bases and J lost 2; bases outside the gene matches: 8. The CDR3 runs 17 residues. Here the CDR3 reads CASSSTSGRRGPYEQYF. CDR3 in DNA: TGTGCCAGCAGTTCGACTAGCGGGAGGAGGGGACCCTACGAGCAGTACTTC.